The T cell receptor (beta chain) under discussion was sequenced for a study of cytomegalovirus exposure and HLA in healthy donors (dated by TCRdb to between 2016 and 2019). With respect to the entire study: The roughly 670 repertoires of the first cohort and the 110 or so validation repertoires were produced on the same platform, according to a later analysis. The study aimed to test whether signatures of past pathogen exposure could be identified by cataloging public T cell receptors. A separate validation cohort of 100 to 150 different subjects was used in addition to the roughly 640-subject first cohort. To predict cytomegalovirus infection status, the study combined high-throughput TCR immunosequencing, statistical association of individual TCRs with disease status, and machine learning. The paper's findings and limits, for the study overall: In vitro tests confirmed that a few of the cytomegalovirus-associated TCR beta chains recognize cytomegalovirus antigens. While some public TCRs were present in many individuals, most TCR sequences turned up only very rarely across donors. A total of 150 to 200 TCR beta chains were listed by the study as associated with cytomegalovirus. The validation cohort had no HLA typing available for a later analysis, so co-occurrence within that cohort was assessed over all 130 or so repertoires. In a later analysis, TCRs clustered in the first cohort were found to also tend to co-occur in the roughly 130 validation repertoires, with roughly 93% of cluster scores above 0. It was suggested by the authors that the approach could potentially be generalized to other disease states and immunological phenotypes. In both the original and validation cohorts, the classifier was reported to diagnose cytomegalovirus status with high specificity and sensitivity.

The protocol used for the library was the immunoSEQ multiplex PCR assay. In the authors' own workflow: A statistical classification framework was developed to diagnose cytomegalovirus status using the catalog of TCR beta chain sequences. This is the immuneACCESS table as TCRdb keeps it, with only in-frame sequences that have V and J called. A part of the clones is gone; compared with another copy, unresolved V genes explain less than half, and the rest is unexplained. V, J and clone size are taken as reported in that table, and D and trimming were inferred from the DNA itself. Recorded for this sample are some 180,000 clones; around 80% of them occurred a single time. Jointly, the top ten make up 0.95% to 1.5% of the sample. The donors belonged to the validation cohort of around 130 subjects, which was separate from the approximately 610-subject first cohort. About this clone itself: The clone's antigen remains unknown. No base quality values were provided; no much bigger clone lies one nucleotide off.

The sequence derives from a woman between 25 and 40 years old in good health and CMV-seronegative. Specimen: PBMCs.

The sequenced DNA: TGTGCCAGCAGACAACCAGGTGGGGACAGGGGGCTTGGGGCCAACGTCCTGACTTTC. Translation gives CASRQPGGDRGLGANVLTF. Recombination joined TRBV27 with TRBJ2-6; 12 central nucleotides agree with TRBD1. The germline V gene (reference sequence) yields MNHEY for CDR1 and SMNVEV for CDR2. The CDR3, cysteine through phenylalanine, is 19 amino acids long. The retained sequence is limited to the CDR3, 57 bases, with the frame set at the first base. After removal of 6 bases from V and 3 bases from J, the junction retains 12 bases not matched to a gene.